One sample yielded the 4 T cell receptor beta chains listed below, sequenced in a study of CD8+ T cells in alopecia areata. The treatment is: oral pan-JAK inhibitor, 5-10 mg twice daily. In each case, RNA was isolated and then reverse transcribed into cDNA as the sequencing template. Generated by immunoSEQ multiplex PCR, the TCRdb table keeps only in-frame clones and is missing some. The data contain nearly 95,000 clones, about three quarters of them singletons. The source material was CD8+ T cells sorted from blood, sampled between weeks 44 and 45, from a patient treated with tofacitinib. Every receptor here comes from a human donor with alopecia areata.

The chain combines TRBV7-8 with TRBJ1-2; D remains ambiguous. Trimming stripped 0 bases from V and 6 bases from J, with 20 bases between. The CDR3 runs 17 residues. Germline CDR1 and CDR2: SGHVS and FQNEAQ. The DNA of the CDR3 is TGTGCCAGCAGCTTAGCGGTTAGTCAGGCCACCAAGGATGGCTACACCTTC. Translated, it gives CASSLAVSQATKDGYTF.

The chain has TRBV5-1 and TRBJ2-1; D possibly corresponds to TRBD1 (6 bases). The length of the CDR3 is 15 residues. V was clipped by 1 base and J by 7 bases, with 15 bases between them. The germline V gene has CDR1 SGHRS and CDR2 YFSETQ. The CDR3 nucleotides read TGCGCCAGCAGCTTGTGGTCAGGGGCCGCAAATGAGCAGTTCTTC. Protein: CASSLWSGAANEQFF.

Here the CDR3 DNA reads TGTGCCAGCAGCTCCCCCGGGGACAGGGCGTTTGAAGCTTTCTTT. This translates into CASSSPGDRAFEAFF. The gene calls are TRBV7-9 and TRBJ1-1; 9 bases fit TRBD1. The CDR3 spans 15 residues. Germline-derived CDR1 and CDR2 are SEHNR and FQNEAQ (reference sequence). Trimming at V came to 4 bases and at J to 7 bases, leaving 10 bases not matched to a gene. Full variable domain (outside the CDR3, taken from reference TRBV7-9 and TRBJ1-1): DTGVSQNPRHKITKRGQNVTFRCDPISEHNRLYWYRQTLGQGPEFLTYFQNEAQLEKSRLLSDRFSAERPKGSFSTLEIQRTEQGDSAMYLCASSSPGDRAFEAFFGQGTRLTVV.

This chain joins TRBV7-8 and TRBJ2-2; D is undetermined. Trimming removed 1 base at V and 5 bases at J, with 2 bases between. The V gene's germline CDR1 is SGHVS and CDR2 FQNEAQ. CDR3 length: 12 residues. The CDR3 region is CASSLVTGELFF. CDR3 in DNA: TGTGCCAGCAGCTTAGTTACCGGGGAGCTGTTTTTT.